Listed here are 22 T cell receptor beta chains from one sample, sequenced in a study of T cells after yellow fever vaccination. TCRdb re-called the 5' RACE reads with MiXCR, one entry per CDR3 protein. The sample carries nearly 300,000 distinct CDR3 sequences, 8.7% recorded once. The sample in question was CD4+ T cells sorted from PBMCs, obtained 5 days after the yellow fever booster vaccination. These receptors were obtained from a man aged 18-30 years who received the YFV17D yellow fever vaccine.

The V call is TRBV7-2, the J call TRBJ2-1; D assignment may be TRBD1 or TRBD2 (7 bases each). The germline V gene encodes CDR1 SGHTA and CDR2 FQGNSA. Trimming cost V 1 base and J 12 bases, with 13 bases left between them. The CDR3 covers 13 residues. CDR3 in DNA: TGTGCCAGCAGCTTAGGGGAGGGGGACAGGCAGTTCTTC. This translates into CASSLGEGDRQFF.

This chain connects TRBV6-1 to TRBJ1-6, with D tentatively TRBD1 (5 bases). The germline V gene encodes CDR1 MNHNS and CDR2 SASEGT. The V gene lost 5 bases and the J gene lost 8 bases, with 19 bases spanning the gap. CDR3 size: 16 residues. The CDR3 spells CASSYLAGSWDSPLHF. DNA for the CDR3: TGTGCCAGCAGTTACCTAGCAGGGTCCTGGGATTCACCCCTCCACTTT.

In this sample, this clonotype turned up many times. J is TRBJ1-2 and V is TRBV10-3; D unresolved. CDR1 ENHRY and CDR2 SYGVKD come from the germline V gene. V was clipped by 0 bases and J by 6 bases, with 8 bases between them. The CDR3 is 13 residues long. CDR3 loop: CAISESIEDGYTF. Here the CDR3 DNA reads TGTGCCATCAGTGAGTCGATAGAGGATGGCTACACCTTC.

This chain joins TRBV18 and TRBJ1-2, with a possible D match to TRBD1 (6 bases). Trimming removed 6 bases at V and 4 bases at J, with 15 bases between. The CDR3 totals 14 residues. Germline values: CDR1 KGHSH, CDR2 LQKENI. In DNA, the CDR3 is TGTGCCAGCTCTCGACCCGGAGGGGGCTATGGCTACACCTTC. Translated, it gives CASSRPGGGYGYTF. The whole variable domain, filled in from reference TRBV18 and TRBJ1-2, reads NAGVMQNPRHLVRRRGQEARLRCSPMKGHSHVYWYRQLPEEGLKFMVYLQKENIIDESGMPKERFSAEFPKEGPSILRIQQVVRGDSAAYFCASSRPGGGYGYTFGSGTRLTVV.

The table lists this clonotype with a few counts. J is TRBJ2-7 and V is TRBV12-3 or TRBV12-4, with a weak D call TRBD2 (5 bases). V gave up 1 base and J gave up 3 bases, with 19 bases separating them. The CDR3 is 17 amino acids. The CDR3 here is CASSLGRREAEFYEQYF. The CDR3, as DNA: TGTGCCAGCAGTTTAGGTCGGAGAGAAGCGGAGTTCTACGAGCAGTACTTC.

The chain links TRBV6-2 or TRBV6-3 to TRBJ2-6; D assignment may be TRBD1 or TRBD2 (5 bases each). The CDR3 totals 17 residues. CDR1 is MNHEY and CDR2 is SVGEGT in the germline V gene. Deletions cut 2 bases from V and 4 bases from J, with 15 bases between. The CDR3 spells CASSYRGQGSGANVLTF. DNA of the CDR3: TGTGCCAGCAGTTACCGAGGGCAGGGATCAGGGGCCAACGTCCTGACTTTC.

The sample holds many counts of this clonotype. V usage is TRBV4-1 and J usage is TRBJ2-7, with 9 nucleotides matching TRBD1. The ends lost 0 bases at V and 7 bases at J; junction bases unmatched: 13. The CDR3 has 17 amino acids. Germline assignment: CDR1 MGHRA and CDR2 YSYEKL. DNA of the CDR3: TGCGCCAGCAGCCAAGAGGGACAGGGCAGTGGTGTGTGGGAGCAGTACGTC. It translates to CASSQEGQGSGVWEQYV.

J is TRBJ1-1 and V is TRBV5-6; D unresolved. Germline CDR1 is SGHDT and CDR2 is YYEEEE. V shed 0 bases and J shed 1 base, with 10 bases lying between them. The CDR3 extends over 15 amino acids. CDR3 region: CASSLVDSTNTEAFF. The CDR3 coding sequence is TGTGCCAGCAGCTTGGTAGACTCCACGAACACTGAAGCTTTCTTT.

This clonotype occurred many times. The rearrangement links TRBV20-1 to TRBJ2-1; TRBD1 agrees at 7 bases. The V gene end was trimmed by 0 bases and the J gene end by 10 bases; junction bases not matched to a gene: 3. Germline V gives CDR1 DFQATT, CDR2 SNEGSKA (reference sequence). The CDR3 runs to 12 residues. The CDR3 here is CSAREGQLEQFF. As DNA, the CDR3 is TGCAGTGCTAGAGAGGGACAGCTAGAGCAGTTCTTC.

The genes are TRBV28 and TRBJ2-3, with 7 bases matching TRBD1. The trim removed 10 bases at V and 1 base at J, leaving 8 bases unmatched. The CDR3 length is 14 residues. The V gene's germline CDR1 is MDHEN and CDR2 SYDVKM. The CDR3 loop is CATNRGSGTDTQYF. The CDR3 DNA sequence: TGTGCCACCAACAGGGGTTCGGGCACAGATACGCAGTATTTT. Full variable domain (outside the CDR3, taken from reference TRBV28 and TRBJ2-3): DVKVTQSSRYLVKRTGEKVFLECVQDMDHENMFWYRQDPGLGLRLIYFSYDVKMKEKGDIPEGYSVSREKKERFSLILESASTNQTSMYLCATNRGSGTDTQYFGPGTRLTVL.

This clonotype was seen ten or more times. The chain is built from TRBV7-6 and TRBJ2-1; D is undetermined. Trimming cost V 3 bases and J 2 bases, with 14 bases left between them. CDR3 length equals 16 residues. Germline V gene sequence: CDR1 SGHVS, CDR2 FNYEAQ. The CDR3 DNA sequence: TGTGCCAGCAGCTTGAATCGGGCGTCTCCCTACAATGAGCAGTTCTTC. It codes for CASSLNRASPYNEQFF.

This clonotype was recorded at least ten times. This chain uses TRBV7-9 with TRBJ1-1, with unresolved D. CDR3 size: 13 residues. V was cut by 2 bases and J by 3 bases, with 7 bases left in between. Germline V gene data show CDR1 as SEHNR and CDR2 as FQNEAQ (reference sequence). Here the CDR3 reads CASSLSRYTEAFF. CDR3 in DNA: TGTGCCAGCAGCTTATCCCGGTACACTGAAGCTTTCTTT.

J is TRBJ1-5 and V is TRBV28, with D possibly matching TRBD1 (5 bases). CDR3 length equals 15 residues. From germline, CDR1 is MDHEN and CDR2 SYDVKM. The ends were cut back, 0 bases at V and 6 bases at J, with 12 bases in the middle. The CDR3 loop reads CASSLWTGGFQPQHF. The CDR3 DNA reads TGTGCCAGCAGTTTATGGACGGGGGGTTTTCAGCCCCAGCATTTT.

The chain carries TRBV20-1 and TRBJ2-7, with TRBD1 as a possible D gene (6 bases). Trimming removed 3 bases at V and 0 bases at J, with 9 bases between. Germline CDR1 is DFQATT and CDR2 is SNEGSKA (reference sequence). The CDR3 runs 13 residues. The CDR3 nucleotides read TGCAGTGCTAGCCGGGACAACTCCTACGAGCAGTACGTC. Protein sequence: CSASRDNSYEQYV.

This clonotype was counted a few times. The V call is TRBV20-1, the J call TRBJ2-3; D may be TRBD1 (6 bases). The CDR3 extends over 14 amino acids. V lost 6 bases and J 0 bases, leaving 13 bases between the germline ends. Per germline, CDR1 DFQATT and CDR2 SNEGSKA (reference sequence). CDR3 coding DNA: TGCAGTGCGCGTAGGACAGAGAGCACAGATACGCAGTATTTT. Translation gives CSARRTESTDTQYF.

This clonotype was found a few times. The CDR3: CASSLGNGGNYNEQFF. The CDR3 DNA sequence: TGTGCCAGCAGCTTGGGGAACGGGGGAAATTACAATGAGCAGTTCTTC. V usage is TRBV5-4 and J usage is TRBJ2-1; the D gene is possibly TRBD2 (6 bases). With 0 bases removed from V and 4 bases from J, the gap between germline ends came to 14 bases. Germline CDR1 and CDR2: SGHNT and YYREEE (reference sequence). This CDR3 contains 16 residues.

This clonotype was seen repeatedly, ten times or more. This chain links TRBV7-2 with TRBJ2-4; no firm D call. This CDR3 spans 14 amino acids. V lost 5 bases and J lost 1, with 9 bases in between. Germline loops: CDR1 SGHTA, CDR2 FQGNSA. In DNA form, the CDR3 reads TGTGCCAGCAGCCGTGACATTGCCAAAAACATTCAGTACTTC. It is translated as CASSRDIAKNIQYF.

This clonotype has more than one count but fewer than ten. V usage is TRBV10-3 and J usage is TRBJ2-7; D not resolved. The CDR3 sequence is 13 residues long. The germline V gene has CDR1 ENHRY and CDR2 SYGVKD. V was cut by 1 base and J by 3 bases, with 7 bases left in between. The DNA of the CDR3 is TGTGCCATCAGTGAGTTTAGGGACTACGAGCAGTACGTC. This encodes CAISEFRDYEQYV.

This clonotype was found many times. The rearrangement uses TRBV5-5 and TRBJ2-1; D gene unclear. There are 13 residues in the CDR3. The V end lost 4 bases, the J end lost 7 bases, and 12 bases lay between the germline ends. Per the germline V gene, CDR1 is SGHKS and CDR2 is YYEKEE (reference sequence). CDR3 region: CASSPTRRNEQFF. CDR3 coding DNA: TGTGCCAGCAGCCCCACCCGGCGGAATGAGCAGTTCTTC.

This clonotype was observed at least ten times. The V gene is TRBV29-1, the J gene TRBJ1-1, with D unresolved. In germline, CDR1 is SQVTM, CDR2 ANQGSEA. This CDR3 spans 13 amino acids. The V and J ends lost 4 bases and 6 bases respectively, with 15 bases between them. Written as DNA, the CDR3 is TGCAGCGTTGGGCACAGACCCCTGGCTGAAGCTTTCTTT. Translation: CSVGHRPLAEAFF.

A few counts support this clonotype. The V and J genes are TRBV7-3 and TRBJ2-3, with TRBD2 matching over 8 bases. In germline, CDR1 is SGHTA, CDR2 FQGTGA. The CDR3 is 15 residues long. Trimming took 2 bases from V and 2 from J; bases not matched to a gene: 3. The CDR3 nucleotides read TGTGCCAGCAGCTTAGGGCGGGGGGCCACAGATACGCAGTATTTT. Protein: CASSLGRGATDTQYF.

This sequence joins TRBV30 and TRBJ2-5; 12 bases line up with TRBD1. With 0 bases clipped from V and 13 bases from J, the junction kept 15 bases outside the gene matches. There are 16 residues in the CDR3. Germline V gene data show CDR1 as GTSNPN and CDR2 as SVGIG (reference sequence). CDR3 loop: CAWSVLPGTGGSRAYF. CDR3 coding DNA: TGTGCCTGGAGTGTACTACCCGGGACAGGGGGCTCCCGGGCGTACTTC.